This T cell receptor beta chain was recovered during a study of Graves' ophthalmopathy and Graves' hyperthyroidism (dated by TCRdb to the late 2010s). For context, the study as a whole: Peripheral blood samples were taken at the time of initial diagnosis, before any treatment was given. To tell Graves' ophthalmopathy apart from Graves' hyperthyroidism, and to predict which patients would progress to ophthalmopathy, the study relied on TCR beta repertoire signatures. In total, around 140 blood samples were TCR-sequenced: roughly 45 ophthalmopathy, some 75 hyperthyroidism and around 17 hyperthyroidism-to-ophthalmopathy patients. To explore V-J signatures distinguishing ophthalmopathy from hyperthyroidism, a discovery set of under 110 patients (fewer than 45 ophthalmopathy, 55 to 60 stable hyperthyroidism) was enrolled. The independent validation cohort included approximately 19 hyperthyroidism patients plus 17 patients who later progressed from hyperthyroidism to ophthalmopathy. In about 6 hyperthyroidism patients, T-cell repertoires of thyroid tissue and blood were compared. After sampling, hyperthyroidism patients received methimazole starting at 30 mg daily, and ophthalmopathy patients received high-dose intravenous methylprednisolone. The 90 to 100 discovery patients were randomly split 7:3 into training and test sets. General findings and caveats noted by the study authors: In cross-validation, the 13-signature model distinguished ophthalmopathy from stable hyperthyroidism with 87.88% sensitivity and 81.08% specificity, while in the test set the corresponding values were about 80% and 75%. Most expanded thyroid clonotypes with a frequency above 0.001 also appeared in blood, which suggests that blood repertoires may reflect the immune response in the thyroid. Sample size was not statistically predetermined, and group allocation was not concealed from the investigators. In validation, the model predicted ophthalmopathy progression with about 70% sensitivity and approximately 72% specificity; 12 predicted patients were CT-confirmed with GO in a median of approximately 6.5 months.

This clonotype was seen at least ten times. There is no known antigen for this receptor. Nothing much larger sits one base from this clone, and base qualities are not available. TCR beta CDR3 regions were amplified from RNA transcripts for repertoire sequencing. HTBI primers and the Qiagen OneStep RT-PCR kit were used in a first-round RT-PCR, which was followed by a second-round multiplex PCR, size selection and purification. Libraries were sequenced on an Illumina HiSeq2000 using paired-end 100 bp reads. Processing in the source paper ran as follows. SOAPnuke was used to process the reads, throwing out any read that had adapters, had uncalled bases, had a mean Phred below 15, or lacked an exact constant-primer or identifier match. COPE v1.2.5 was used to merge the high-quality paired reads. Each unique nucleotide sequence was treated as a clonotype, and MiTCR v1.1 was used to align the clonotypes to the IMGT TRB V, D and J references. The analysis was limited to V-J combinations with a frequency above 0.0001, which together covered approximately 99% of repertoires. A TCR clonal expansion and chaos score per V-J combination was defined as the ratio of F50 clonal expansion to chaos observed in the TCRdist matrix. Features were reduced by Welch's t-statistics and random forest to over 10 V-J combinations, which fed a naive Bayes classifier. The similarity between thyroid and blood repertoires was quantified using the Morisita-Horn index. The raw public reads went through TCRdb reprocessing: fastp at Q25, MiXCR clone calling, in-frame beta chains kept. Entries that share a CDR3 protein sequence are merged under the most common genes and DNA. These V and J calls originate from TCRdb's pipeline instead of the authors' own analysis. Present in this sample are under 800,000 distinct CDR3 sequences, about 24% of which were seen just once. Approximately 7.7% of the sample is in the top ten clones.

In the germline V gene, CDR1 corresponds to MDHEN and CDR2 to SYDVKM. Its CDR3 holds 13 amino acids, cysteine through phenylalanine. The read is trimmed to its CDR3 DNA, 39 bases read in frame from base 1. Trimming at the junction amounts to 5 bases on V and 8 bases on J, and the germline ends lie 13 bases apart. A patient counted as having stable hyperthyroidism if there was no progression to ophthalmopathy within 18 months of follow-up. The hyperthyroidism patients were 18 to 65 years old and newly diagnosed, with a disease duration of less than 2 months. Patients with other autoimmune diseases, uncontrolled infections, pregnancy or lactation were excluded from the study. Diagnosis relied on clinical symptoms, serum thyroxine, TRAb, thyroid ultrasound and orbital computed tomography. Ficoll-Paque density gradient centrifugation was used to isolate PBMCs from approximately 11 ml of fresh peripheral blood. Total RNA was extracted using Trizol reagent, and RNA quality was checked on an Agilent 2100 Bioanalyzer.

Here the chain combines TRBV28 and TRBJ1-5, with the D gene not clear enough to name. This sequence was found in a woman between 18 and 29 years old with stable Graves' hyperthyroidism. Some clones in this sample may be carry-over from other donors' samples. Donor details come from another sample of the same person, matched by shared clones. Sequencing was performed on peripheral blood. In nucleotide form, the sequence is TGTGCCAGCAGTCCGTCCAAGTCGGAGCCCCAGCATTTT. Translation gives CASSPSKSEPQHF.